This TCR beta chain originates from a study of cytomegalovirus exposure and HLA in healthy donors (dated by TCRdb to 2017 to 2019). With respect to the entire study: In an earlier analysis of approximately 500 of the donors, 250 to 300 Gb of sequence data and 117 million unique TCR beta sequences from about 179 million T cells were reported. Approximately 300 gigabases of sequencing data and around 90 million unique TCR sequences made up an early release that covered roughly 670 HLA-typed donors. Of the 300 to 500 genotyped donors, approximately 80% were placed in the genetic ancestry cluster associated with self-reported Caucasian donors. The study aimed to test whether signatures of past pathogen exposure could be identified by cataloging public T cell receptors. The study used immunosequencing to profile the T cell repertoires of approximately 640 subjects and linked those repertoires to cytomegalovirus serostatus. A separate validation cohort of over a hundred different subjects was used in addition to the approximately 640-subject first cohort. To predict cytomegalovirus infection status, the study combined high-throughput TCR immunosequencing, statistical association of individual TCRs with disease status, and machine learning. A later analysis re-analyzed previously published TCR beta repertoires from about 600 donors and added high-resolution HLA genotyping to study TCR occurrence patterns. Rather than drawing on any new phenotypic data, the later analysis identified candidate immune exposures from TCR beta sequences and the way those sequences occurred across donors. In an earlier analysis of 587 of the donors, high-throughput TCR beta sequencing was used to judge whether each TCR beta V gene segment behaved as functional or pseudogenic. Alongside the repertoire data, information on donor age, sex, ethnicity and CMV serostatus was compiled. A later genetic analysis took genome-wide SNP genotypes for about three fifths of the 666 donors and used that subset as a discovery cohort. Every discovery cohort repertoire had been produced on one sequencing platform. Class I and class II HLA loci were covered by the typing at four-digit resolution. The number of donors typed differed by locus, with 629-630 for A, B, C, DRB1 and DQB1, more than 500 for DQA1, some 570 for DPA1, and some 440 for DPB1. Because of strong linkage in the cohort, roughly five DR-DQ haplotypes were treated as single units for association and clustering. Across approximately 400 genotyped donors of the cohort, an average of about 250,000 unique TCR beta nucleotide sequences per donor were sequenced, and approximately 17% of those sequences were non-productive. Study-wide findings and limitations: The classifier was reported to diagnose cytomegalovirus status with high specificity and sensitivity in both the original and validation cohorts. In an earlier analysis of approximately 590 of the donors, most TCR beta V segments appeared in productive rearrangements about 87% or about 30% of the time, broadly matching IMGT annotations. Across donors, most TCR sequences were observed very rarely, whereas some public TCRs were present in many individuals. A later analysis associated 15,000 to 20,000 TCR beta sequences with specific HLA alleles at a false discovery rate of 0.05. It was suggested by the authors that the approach could potentially be generalized to other disease states and immunological phenotypes. Because HLA typing was missing for some donors at each locus, association tests included only the typed subset. The study listed 164 TCR beta chains as associated with cytomegalovirus. In this cohort, only TCR beta chains were sequenced, and detectable features were limited by the absence of alpha or paired-chain data. V-gene and J-gene trimming of TCR beta chains was associated with a missense DCLRE1C variant in a later genetic analysis, and the association was replicated in an independent cohort. A group of highly shared sequence variants was considered likely to be a technical artifact of the sequencing pipeline. Assigning TCR associations to individual alleles was difficult when HLA alleles, especially DR and DQ, strongly co-occurred. Because the 87-base-pair reads could not distinguish some IMGT-functional V segments, including TRBV6-2 and TRBV6-3, those segments were excluded. A few of the identified cytomegalovirus-associated TCR beta chains were confirmed in vitro to be specific for cytomegalovirus antigens. Compared with the approximately 670-donor mean, donors in an Asian-associated ancestry cluster had fewer N-insertions in productive TCRs, according to a later genetic analysis. In a later analysis, HLA-associated TCR beta chains were found to be more clonally expanded and to have lower generation probabilities than equally common non-associated chains. A further reported finding was that TCR beta sequences accurately predicted the HLA-A and HLA-B alleles for most subjects in the first cohort. Linkage disequilibrium might explain the correlated functional status among segregating V segments, but an unknown experimental factor could not be ruled out. A later analysis reported that several top co-occurrence clusters appeared linked to parvovirus B19, influenza, CMV and Epstein-Barr virus. Approximately 18 rarely observed V segments, including chromosome 9 orphons, were excluded from the earlier analysis of approximately 500 of the donors because counts were too low. Presence/absence analyses assumed roughly uniform sequencing depth across donors, an assumption that may not hold. Immune exposure information for the cohort was limited to CMV serostatus. In a later analysis, TCR association rates were found to vary across HLA loci, with the most associated TCRs seen for DRB1 alleles and the fewest for HLA-C alleles. According to a later analysis, most CMV-associated TCR beta chains appeared to be HLA-restricted, and the HLA associations seemed to be driven largely by CMV exposure.

Counted from cysteine to phenylalanine, this CDR3 has 15 amino acids. Just CDR3 DNA is preserved here, 45 bases in frame from base 1. CDR1 SGHRS and CDR2 YFSETQ were looked up in the germline V gene. V has 3 bases trimmed and J has 6 bases trimmed; junction bases matching no gene number 9. In total, approximately 700 healthy bone marrow donors made up the cohort. At the time of sampling, every cohort member was nominally healthy, though immune exposures that went unrecorded were likely present. The donor was CMV seropositive and belonged to the group of about 290 seropositive cohort members. A peripheral blood sample was provided by each donor, and peripheral blood mononuclear cells were used for TCR beta sequencing. The Qiagen DNeasy Blood Extraction Kit was used to extract genomic DNA from the blood cell samples. This clone has a handful of counts. Its antigen has not been determined. No base quality information exists; no much larger clone differs at one position.

Library method: the immunoSEQ multiplex PCR assay. For the multiplex PCR, a mixture combining 60 forward primers for TCR Vbeta segments and 13 reverse primers for TCR Jbeta segments was used. The CDR3 region of rearranged TCR beta genes was amplified from genomic DNA by a multiplex PCR assay. Amplified TCR beta libraries were sequenced as 87-base-pair reads on the Illumina HiSeq System. The authors processed their data as follows. Across the roughly 640 repertoires, a later analysis counted tens of millions of unique TCR beta chains, roughly 11 million of which were shared by at least two donors. A nearest-neighbor algorithm error-corrected the raw reads and collapsed the reads into unique sequences, merging closely related sequences to remove PCR and sequencing errors. To assign V, D and J gene segments, CDR3 sequences were aligned to IMGT reference sequences. For a sequence to be retained, a match of at least six nucleotides was required to both a V gene segment and a J gene segment. A rearrangement was called productive if the CDR3 had no stop codons and remained in frame with V and J, and every other rearrangement was called non-productive. CDR3 was defined by IMGT convention, running from the second conserved V-encoded cysteine to the conserved J-encoded phenylalanine. The earlier analysis of around 640 of the donors excluded sequences that lacked an unambiguous match to a single V gene segment. In an earlier analysis of around 600 of the donors, V segments were called functional above 56.7% productive rearrangements and were called segregating when the between-donor standard deviation exceeded 5%. A statistical classification framework was built to diagnose cytomegalovirus status from the catalog of TCR beta chain sequences. In a later analysis, TCR nucleotide sequences were compared against IMGT/GENE-DB human TR gene sequences so that V and J genes could be assigned. Using the TCRdist pipeline, a later analysis assigned CDR3 sequences along with most-parsimonious VDJ recombination scenarios. In a later analysis, each TCR beta chain was defined by its CDR3 amino acid sequence together with its V-gene family, and reads lacking a unique V-gene family were excluded. In a later analysis, a few hundred highly shared, low-generation-probability nucleotide sequences were removed to address suspected cross-contamination and a sequencing artifact. In a later analysis, a clonal expansion index for each public chain was calculated from normalized within-repertoire ranks of inferred template counts. A later analysis computed generation probabilities with a VDJ recombination model fitted to out-of-frame rearrangements, and checked the results against IGoR. In a later analysis, TCR-TCR, TCR-HLA and TCR-CMV co-occurrence was scored with hypergeometric tests, and a repertoire-size bias correction was applied to TCR pairs. A later analysis estimated false discovery rates by permuting HLA or CMV assignments 20 times. In a later analysis, co-occurring TCRs were grouped using DBSCAN, and TCRdist sequence similarity was added for clustering within HLA-allele-positive subsets. Co-occurrence clustering excluded repertoires with fewer than 30,000 or more than 120,000 public chains, plus five with anomalous nucleotide sharing. TCRdb mirrors the immuneACCESS table, restricted to in-frame sequences. Some clones are absent from its copies; in checked studies, under half trace to an unresolved V gene, and the reason for the others is unknown. The V and J calls and clone size are taken from that table; D and trimming were inferred from the DNA. This sample comprises about 96,000 clones, 60% to 75% of them detected only once. The ten largest clones take up 13% to 15% of the sample.

What was sequenced was PBMCs. The V and J genes are TRBV5-1 and TRBJ2-7, and 10 bases in between align with TRBD2. The origin of this receptor is a woman aged 70-85 years in good health and CMV-seropositive. In nucleotide form, the sequence is TGCGCCAGCAGCTGGACCACTAGCGGGAACGCCGAGCAGTACTTC. This translates into CASSWTTSGNAEQYF.